Each of the 18 T cell receptor beta chains below was sequenced from the same sample in a study of blood T cells in healthy people across ages. Primers used in a second PCR of roughly 7 to 12 cycles were a sample-barcoded 5' primer and a J-beta primer mix. TCRdb processed the 5' RACE reads anew with MiXCR; each CDR3 protein has one entry. The sample lists about a million distinct CDR3 sequences, about two fifths seen once, with over 10% in the top ten. The source material was blood. Receptors were obtained from a man aged 18 to 30 in good health.

The chain links TRBV6-2 or TRBV6-3 to TRBJ2-7, with D possibly TRBD1 on 6 matching bases. The V and J ends lost 4 bases and 6 bases respectively, with 19 bases between them. CDR3 length: 15 residues. The germline V gene encodes CDR1 MNHEY and CDR2 SVGEGT. The CDR3 is CASSSEGQLIGEQYF. For the CDR3, the DNA is TGTGCCAGCAGTTCTGAGGGACAACTTATAGGCGAGCAGTACTTC.

This CDR3 is CASSELSFRDRAFGEQYF. The CDR3 region has the DNA TGTGCCAGCAGTGAACTCTCATTCCGGGACAGGGCTTTTGGAGAGCAGTACTTC. The chain recombines TRBV6-1 with TRBJ2-7, with 9 positions matching TRBD1. Germline CDR1 and CDR2: MNHNS and SASEGT. The V and J ends lost 2 bases and 7 bases, in that order; junction bases with no gene match: 18. The CDR3 runs to 18 residues.

This clonotype was recorded a few times. This sequence joins TRBV10-2 and TRBJ1-4; 11 positions agree with TRBD1. The CDR3 is 18 amino acids. CDR1 WSHSY and CDR2 SAAADI come from the germline V gene. V shed 2 bases, J shed 6 bases, and the junction held 11 bases outside the gene matches. CDR3 sequence reads: CASSESGQGAPWDEKLFF. DNA for the CDR3: TGCGCCAGCAGTGAGAGTGGACAGGGGGCACCTTGGGATGAAAAACTGTTTTTT.

This clonotype was counted a few times. The junction does not match germline at one end; this may be a read error. The chain joins TRBV29-1 to TRBJ1-2; weak D call: TRBD1 (5 bases). The CDR3 has 11 amino acids. Germline V CDR1 and CDR2: SQVTM, ANQGSEA. In DNA, the CDR3 is TGCAGCGTTGGGCAGGGCGATGGCTGCACCTTC. Translating gives CSVGQGDGCTF.

Comment on this clonotype: The junction departs from germline at one end; a sequencing error may be responsible. The J gene is TRBJ2-1, the V gene TRBV7-2, with D tentatively TRBD1 (6 bases). The CDR3 is 15 residues long. The germline V gene encodes CDR1 SGHTA and CDR2 FQGNSA. CDR3 bases: TGTGCCGGCAGCTCGGACAGTCGAGCCTACAATGAGCAGTTCTTC. Translating gives CAGSSDSRAYNEQFF.

The chain has TRBV29-1 and TRBJ2-7; a weak D match, TRBD2 (7 bases). Germline V gene sequence: CDR1 SQVTM, CDR2 ANQGSEA. V lost 3 bases and J 10 bases, leaving 16 bases between the germline ends. The CDR3 is 12 amino acids. In nucleotides, the CDR3 is TGCAGCGTTGAGGAGGGGGGAGGGGTCCAGTACTTC. Translating gives CSVEEGGGVQYF.

The chain couples TRBV12-3 or TRBV12-4 to TRBJ1-4, with D possibly TRBD1 on 5 matching bases. Trimming removed 5 bases from V and 3 bases from J, with 13 bases in between. This CDR3 contains 15 residues. The CDR3 coding sequence is TGTGCCAGCAGTCGCTCCCAGGGTTCTAATGAAAAACTGTTTTTT. Protein: CASSRSQGSNEKLFF.

The chain links TRBV20-1 to TRBJ2-3; 9 bases are a match to TRBD2. The germline V gene encodes CDR1 DFQATT and CDR2 SNEGSKA (reference sequence). V shed 0 bases and J 2 bases; nucleotides not matched to a gene: 6. The CDR3 extends over 16 amino acids. This chain's CDR3 is CSAREAGGEPTDTQYF. The CDR3 DNA reads TGCAGTGCTAGAGAAGCGGGGGGCGAGCCCACAGATACGCAGTATTTT.

The rearrangement links TRBV20-1 to TRBJ1-1; 7 nucleotides align to TRBD1. Germline V gene lookup returns CDR1 DFQATT and CDR2 SNEGSKA (reference sequence). The CDR3 is made up of 16 amino acids. Trimming took 3 bases from V and 6 from J; bases not matched to a gene: 16. The CDR3 reads CSASPCGGTVDPEAFF. The DNA for the CDR3 is TGCAGTGCTAGCCCATGTGGAGGGACAGTAGACCCTGAAGCTTTCTTT.

The table lists this clonotype with a few counts. The chain employs TRBV4-2 and TRBJ1-1, with no clear D. Trimming removed 0 bases at V and 3 bases at J, with 11 bases between. CDR3 size: 15 residues. From germline, CDR1 is LGHNA and CDR2 YNFKEQ. CDR3 coding DNA: TGTGCCAGCAGCCAAGACCTAACGGCTCACACTGAAGCTTTCTTT. It specifies CASSQDLTAHTEAFF.

This clonotype was counted between two and nine times. J is TRBJ2-7 and V is TRBV7-2; D may match TRBD1 or TRBD2 (5 bases each). The CDR3 consists of 16 residues. The V gene lost 1 base and the J gene lost 1 base, with 14 bases spanning the gap. CDR1 and CDR2 (germline): SGHTA, FQGNSA. This CDR3 reads CASSLGTGTVSYEQYF. The CDR3 DNA follows: TGTGCCAGCAGCTTAGGGACCGGGACGGTTTCCTACGAGCAGTACTTC.

The table lists this clonotype with a few counts. The V and J genes are TRBV7-3 and TRBJ2-7, with 7 positions matching TRBD1. The J call may be mistaken, given a closer DNA end match to TRBJ2-5. Germline loops: CDR1 SGHTA, CDR2 FQGTGA. CDR3 length: 13 amino acids. The DNA for the CDR3 is TGTGCCAGCAGTCTTGACAGGGATGAGACCCAGTACTTC. Amino acids: CASSLDRDETQYF.

This clonotype turned up a few times. The chain employs TRBV10-2 and TRBJ2-1; D possibly uses TRBD1 or TRBD2 (5 bases each). The V and J ends lost 3 bases and 9 bases respectively, with 12 bases between them. This CDR3 contains 13 residues. Germline CDR1 reads WSHSY; CDR2 reads SAAADI. CDR3 in DNA: TGCGCCAGCAGTGAATTGGGGGACGGTGAGCAGTTCTTC. It codes for CASSELGDGEQFF.

This rearrangement joins TRBV12-5 to TRBJ2-2; D possibly corresponds to TRBD2 (6 bases). The CDR3 is 18 amino acids. The V and J ends lost 6 bases and 3 bases respectively, with 23 bases between them. Germline V gene sequence: CDR1 LGHNT, CDR2 FRNRAP. The CDR3: CASGPPSVGGIDTGELFF. CDR3 bases: TGTGCTAGTGGCCCCCCGTCTGTCGGAGGGATCGACACCGGGGAGCTGTTTTTT.

The rearrangement uses TRBV18 and TRBJ1-2, with a possible D match to TRBD1 (5 bases). The ends were cut back, 2 bases at V and 2 bases at J, with 21 bases in the middle. The CDR3 sequence is 18 residues long. Germline CDR1 reads KGHSH; CDR2 reads LQKENI. CDR3 protein: CASSPVSVSEGHNYGYTF. The CDR3 DNA sequence: TGTGCCAGCTCACCAGTTTCGGTGTCGGAGGGGCACAACTATGGCTACACCTTC.

The V and J genes are TRBV25-1 and TRBJ1-1; maybe TRBD1 (5 bases). There are 14 residues in the CDR3. Trimming stripped 4 bases from V and 0 bases from J, with 9 bases between. CDR1 and CDR2 from the germline V gene are MGHDK and SYGVNS. The CDR3 DNA follows: TGTGCCAGCAGTGGGGGCCTTATGAACACTGAAGCTTTCTTT. As protein: CASSGGLMNTEAFF.

V is TRBV14 and J is TRBJ2-3; D possibly matches TRBD1 or TRBD2 (5 bases each). Looked up from germline, CDR1 is SGHDN and CDR2 is FVKESK. Trimming took 1 base from V and 4 from J, leaving 15 bases between them. This CDR3 is built from 16 residues. The CDR3: CASSQGTEGLADTQYF. The CDR3 coding sequence is TGTGCCAGCAGCCAAGGGACCGAGGGGTTGGCAGATACGCAGTATTTT.

V is TRBV28 and J is TRBJ1-5; possible D gene TRBD1, 6 bases. Germline loops: CDR1 MDHEN, CDR2 SYDVKM. The CDR3 is 13 residues long. V dropped 2 bases and J dropped 7 bases, with 9 bases sitting between them. CDR3 amino acids: CASSLRGKQPQHF. For the CDR3, the DNA is TGTGCCAGCAGTTTAAGGGGGAAGCAGCCCCAGCATTTT.